This section outlines one T cell receptor (beta chain) sequence together with its context. Its antigen has not been determined. Base qualities were left out, and no much larger clone turns up one base away. The data are from a study of regulatory T cells in long-lasting Graves disease (dated by TCRdb to the early 2020s). Regarding the complete study: Persistent Graves' disease was defined as antithyroid drug treatment for over 5 years with persistently positive TSH receptor autoantibodies. Antithyroid drugs had been taken for roughly 10 years on average by persistent Graves' disease patients in the clinical cohort. The study was conducted in China and was registered as a clinical trial. This study used TCR sequencing and RNA sequencing of peripheral blood to compare persistent Graves' disease patients against newly diagnosed Graves' disease patients. A total of 33 samples underwent TCR sequencing, from roughly 13 patients with persistent Graves' disease and approximately 20 patients with newly diagnosed Graves' disease. The investigation overall reported the following: The authors noted that the small sample size was a limitation that may lower accuracy. Because the primary lesion, thyroid tissue, could not be accessed, the study looked at peripheral blood alone. Patients with persistent disease shared more public clonotypes (around 2,700) than newly diagnosed patients did (nearly 1,000). TRBV28, TRBJ1-2 and TRBJ2-5 were preferentially used in persistent disease, while TRBV20-1 and TRBJ2-1 were favored in newly diagnosed disease. Only the TCR beta chain was sequenced and analyzed. Persistent Graves' disease patients showed lower TCR Shannon entropy and fewer highly expanded clones than newly diagnosed patients, suggesting clonal expansion.

To prepare the library, multiplex PCR was applied. TCRdb records Illumina HiSeq 4000 as the sequencer. TCR beta libraries were built with iRepertoire HTBI primers and Arm-PCR amplification of CDR3 regions. Before sequencing, the PCR products went through gel purification. On the authors' methods: Gene usage analysis of CDR3 amino acid clonotypes relied on the roughly 64 TRBV and 13 to 15 TRBJ segments identified across samples. COPE and FqMerger were used to merge the filtered high-quality paired reads into contigs. BLAST was used to align contigs to the IMGT TRBV, TRBD and TRBJ reference genes, and CDR3 was defined following IMGT. Any clonotype with a frequency above 0.1% was counted as a highly expanded clone. Repertoire diversity was measured by Shannon entropy, and V-J evenness by the Gini coefficient. A clonotype was considered public if more than one individual shared it. The public sequencing data were trimmed at Q25 with fastp and processed into clonotypes with MiXCR by TCRdb, which kept only in-frame beta chains. Each CDR3 protein gets just one entry, which takes the most common genes and DNA from the rows behind it. The V and J calls come from TCRdb's annotation, not from the publication. The sample profile shows roughly 400,000 distinct CDR3 sequences; less than 25% of them were found once. The top ten constitute less than 25% of the sample.

The label giving this sample's time point can be read as: persistent/refractory GD, antithyroid drugs over 5 years with positive TRAb. RNA was extracted from PBMCs in TRIzol for both TCR sequencing and RNA sequencing. Graves' disease was diagnosed according to American Thyroid Association guidelines. Recruitment of patients was carried out at an endocrinology department in Xi'an, China. From each patient, 7.5 to 9.5 milliliters of peripheral blood was collected into an EDTA anticoagulant tube. Ficoll Paque Plus density gradient separation was used to isolate PBMCs, and no further T cell sorting was done. An Agilent 2100 Bioanalyzer and agarose gel were used to check RNA quality, and a NanoDrop 2000 was used to measure RNA concentration. CDR1 and CDR2 are drawn from the germline V gene: SGHVS, FQNEAQ. The CDR3 holds 15 amino acids from the cysteine to the phenylalanine. Only the CDR3 part of the read is kept: 45 bases, read in frame from the first base. Cut back by 1 base and 4 bases, the V and J ends lie 14 bases apart.

The TCR sequence derives from a female donor with Graves disease. The rearrangement combines TRBV7-8 with TRBJ2-7; there is no confident call for the D gene. The sample in question was peripheral blood mononuclear cells (PBMCs), obtained when the disease was refractory, from a patient treated with antithyroid drugs. CDR3 region: CASSLGRDTEYEQYF. The sequenced DNA is TGTGCCAGCAGCTTAGGTCGTGACACCGAGTACGAGCAGTACTTC.